A selection of T cell receptor beta chains follows, all from one sample in a study of cytomegalovirus exposure and HLA in healthy donors. Method: immunoSEQ multiplex PCR; TCRdb's copy keeps in-frame clones and lacks some. The sample has around 260,000 clones; roughly 80% are singletons. The sequenced sample consisted of PBMCs. Receptors originate from a girl aged 2 to 10 in good health and CMV-seronegative. Each CDR3 is given with its conserved first and last residue. Fields, in order: D gene, J gene, clone size, V gene, CDR3 DNA, CDR3 protein. A D gene is named only where the DNA matches it firmly. For some rows the clone size is stated as once, few or many, or as a class when expanded; others skip it.

. | TRBJ1-2 | . | TRBV30 | TGTGCCTGGACCTGGGACAACTCTAACTATGGCTACACCTTC | CAWTWDNSNYGYTF
. | TRBJ2-5 | . | TRBV4-1 | TGCGCCAGCAGCCAAAGGGACTCGCAAGAGACCCAGTACTTC | CASSQRDSQETQYF
TRBD1 | TRBJ2-3 | . | TRBV29-1 | TGCAGCGCAGCAACCGGGACAGGGGGCACAGATACGCAGTATTTT | CSAATGTGGTDTQYF
TRBD1 | TRBJ2-7 | . | TRBV6-1 | TGTGCCAGCAGTCACTCCGGGACAGCCAACGAGCAGTACTTC | CASSHSGTANEQYF
. | TRBJ2-7 | . | TRBV27 | TGTGCCAGCAGTTTAAGCCGGGGGTGGGAGCAGTACTTC | CASSLSRGWEQYF
. | TRBJ2-1 | . | TRBV27 | TGTGCCAGCACCCCGTGGGGCGGTTACCTCAATGAGCAGTTCTTC | CASTPWGGYLNEQFF
. | TRBJ2-4 | . | TRBV19 | TGTGCCAGTAGTATACAGGGAGGTCTAGCCAAAAACATTCAGTACTTC | CASSIQGGLAKNIQYF
. | TRBJ2-1 | once | TRBV18 | TGTGCCAGCTCACCGGAGCAGGGAGGGCAGTTCTTC | CASSPEQGGQFF
. | TRBJ2-7 | few | TRBV7-8 | TGTGCCAGCAGCTTATCCCCGGGTAGCTTAAGCTCCTACGAGCAGTACTTC | CASSLSPGSLSSYEQYF
. | TRBJ2-7 | . | TRBV4-2 | TGTGCCAGCAGCCAAGGTCCAGGGGATTTGGACGAGCAGTACTTC | CASSQGPGDLDEQYF
. | TRBJ1-2 | . | TRBV6-4 | TGTGCCAGCAGAAGGACACCAAAACACTATGGCTACACCTTC | CASRRTPKHYGYTF
. | TRBJ1-5 | . | TRBV27 | TGTGCCAGAGGTAGGGGCATGAGGTATAGCAATCAGCCCCAGCATTTT | CARGRGMRYSNQPQHF
. | TRBJ2-1 | . | TRBV6-5 | TGTGCCAGCTTTAGTCCGGGGAATGAGCAGTTCTTC | CASFSPGNEQFF
. | TRBJ2-1 | . | TRBV28 | TGTGCCAGCAGTTTAGTACAGGGTGACAATGAGCAGTTCTTC | CASSLVQGDNEQFF
. | TRBJ1-1 | . | TRBV7-8 | TGTGCCAGCAGCTTGGGAGGGCCTGAAGCTTTCTTT | CASSLGGPEAFF
TRBD1 | TRBJ1-1 | . | TRBV7-9 | TGTGCCAGCAGACGGGACAGGGTGACTGAAGCTTTCTTT | CASRRDRVTEAFF
. | TRBJ1-1 | . | TRBV27 | TGTGCCAGCAGTTCTTTGAGAGGGAACACTGAAGCTTTCTTT | CASSSLRGNTEAFF
. | TRBJ2-5 | . | TRBV4-2 | TGTGCCAGCAGCCAAGTAATTCGGGGGTCCAGGGACCAAGAGACCCAGTACTTC | CASSQVIRGSRDQETQYF
TRBD2 | TRBJ2-3 | . | TRBV30 | TGTGCCTGGACTTCTGGACTAGCGGATAGCACAGATACGCAGTATTTT | CAWTSGLADSTDTQYF
TRBD2 | TRBJ2-1 | . | TRBV9 | TGTGCCAGCAGCGTACAGGGACCCGGACTAGCGGTTAATGAGCAGTTCTTC | CASSVQGPGLAVNEQFF